The T cell receptor (beta chain) described here comes from a study of tumour-infiltrating T cells in Burkitt lymphoma. TCRdb's table, derived via immunoSEQ multiplex PCR, lists solely in-frame clones and lacks some. The table lists around 48,000 clones, around 31% of them singletons, with 2.9% in the top ten. The CDR3 has 15 amino acids. CDR1 MNHEY and CDR2 SVGAGI come from the germline V gene. The V end was cut by 7 bases, the J end by 0 bases, with 13 bases between. The chain couples TRBV6-5 to TRBJ2-1; maybe TRBD2 (6 bases). This receptor was taken from a human donor with Burkitt lymphoma. Source material: tumor tissue. CDR3 residues: CASNKIGSSYNEQFF. DNA of the CDR3: TGTGCCAGCAACAAGATCGGGAGCTCCTACAATGAGCAGTTCTTC.